This T cell receptor (beta chain) appears in the sequencing data of a study of cytomegalovirus exposure and HLA in healthy donors (TCRdb year 2017). About the study as a whole: An earlier analysis of roughly 610 of the donors reported about 260 Gb of sequence data and 100 million to 120 million unique TCR beta sequences obtained from roughly 170 million T cells. About 300 gigabases of sequencing data and around 80 million unique TCR sequences made up an early release that covered approximately 700 HLA-typed donors. Of the 300 to 500 genotyped donors, 81% were placed in the genetic ancestry cluster associated with self-reported Caucasian donors. The study aimed to test whether signatures of past pathogen exposure could be identified by cataloging public T cell receptors. The study profiled the T cell repertoires of under 850 subjects by immunosequencing and related them to cytomegalovirus serostatus. A separate validation cohort of 100 to 150 different subjects was used in addition to the 666-subject first cohort. To predict cytomegalovirus infection status, the study combined high-throughput TCR immunosequencing, statistical association of individual TCRs with disease status, and machine learning. A later analysis re-examined previously published TCR beta repertoires from 600 to 700 donors and added high-resolution HLA genotyping to investigate patterns of TCR occurrence. The later analysis used no new phenotypic data to find candidate immune exposures, relying instead on TCR beta sequences and their occurrence across donors. In an earlier analysis of around 540 of the donors, high-throughput TCR beta sequencing was used to judge whether each TCR beta V gene segment behaved as functional or pseudogenic. Donor age, sex, ethnicity and CMV serostatus were collected together with the repertoire data. A later genetic analysis took genome-wide SNP genotypes for 398 of the 666 donors and used that subset as a discovery cohort. Every repertoire in the discovery cohort had been generated on one and the same sequencing platform. HLA typing included class I and class II loci at four-digit resolution. The number of typed donors differed by locus: roughly 620-630 for A, B, C, DRB1 and DQB1; some 500 for DQA1; approximately 600 for DPA1; and about 450 for DPB1. Several DR-DQ haplotypes were handled as single units for association and clustering, since linkage in the cohort was strong. On average, around 230,000 unique TCR beta nucleotide sequences were sequenced per donor among 398 genotyped donors of the cohort, with roughly a sixth of those sequences being non-productive.

What the work shows at the level of the full study, not this receptor alone: Broadly in line with IMGT annotations, most TCR beta V segments showed up in productive rearrangements about 87% or about 30% of the time in an earlier analysis of around 550 of the donors. A later genetic analysis associated a missense DCLRE1C variant with V-gene and J-gene trimming of TCR beta chains, and an independent cohort replicated the association. The presence/absence analyses assumed that sequencing depth was roughly uniform across donors, and that assumption may not be true. Because the 87-base-pair reads could not distinguish some IMGT-functional V segments, including TRBV6-2 and TRBV6-3, those segments were excluded. In this cohort, only TCR beta chains were sequenced, and detectable features were limited by the absence of alpha or paired-chain data. Strong co-occurrence of HLA alleles, especially DR and DQ, made assigning TCR associations to individual alleles difficult. A later analysis reported that several top co-occurrence clusters appeared linked to parvovirus B19, influenza, CMV and Epstein-Barr virus. A group of highly shared sequence variants was considered likely to be a technical artifact of the sequencing pipeline. About 17 rarely observed V segments, including chromosome 9 orphons, were excluded from the earlier analysis of several hundred of the donors because counts were too low. While some public TCRs were present in many individuals, most TCR sequences turned up only very rarely across donors. A later analysis found that most CMV-associated TCR beta chains appeared HLA-restricted, with HLA associations seemingly driven largely by CMV exposure. In both the original and validation cohorts, the classifier was reported to diagnose cytomegalovirus status with high specificity and sensitivity. In a later analysis, TCR association rates were found to vary across HLA loci, with the most associated TCRs seen for DRB1 alleles and the fewest for HLA-C alleles. A further reported finding was that TCR beta sequences accurately predicted the HLA-A and HLA-B alleles for most subjects in the first cohort. The study listed 164 TCR beta chains as associated with cytomegalovirus. Linkage disequilibrium might explain the correlated functional status among segregating V segments, but an unknown experimental factor could not be ruled out. Because some donors lacked HLA typing at each locus, the association tests relied only on the typed subset. A later analysis found that HLA-associated TCR beta chains were more clonally expanded and had lower generation probabilities than equally common non-associated chains. In a later genetic analysis, fewer N-insertions in productive TCRs were reported among donors in an Asian-associated ancestry cluster than the 666-donor mean. Immune exposure information for the cohort was limited to CMV serostatus. A few of the identified cytomegalovirus-associated TCR beta chains were confirmed in vitro to be specific for cytomegalovirus antigens. The authors suggested that the approach could potentially be generalized to other disease states and immunological phenotypes. At a false discovery rate of 0.05, a later analysis linked 15,000 to 20,000 TCR beta sequences to specific HLA alleles.

In total, 600 or so healthy bone marrow donors made up the cohort. At the time of sampling, every cohort member was nominally healthy, though immune exposures that went unrecorded were likely present. The donor tested CMV seronegative, placing the donor among the 350 or so seronegative members of the cohort. Every donor gave a peripheral blood sample, and the peripheral blood mononuclear cells from that sample were used for TCR beta sequencing. Genomic DNA was extracted from the blood cell samples with the Qiagen DNeasy Blood Extraction Kit. Concerning this clone itself: The clone's antigen remains unknown. Per-base quality was not reported, and no clone a single base away is much larger than it.

The library relied on the immunoSEQ multiplex PCR assay. The multiplex PCR relied on a mix of 60 forward primers for TCR Vbeta segments and 13 reverse primers for TCR Jbeta segments. The CDR3 region of rearranged TCR beta genes was amplified from genomic DNA with a multiplex PCR assay. The Illumina HiSeq System was used to sequence the amplified TCR beta libraries as 87-base-pair reads. On the study's bioinformatics: Across the roughly 670 repertoires, a later analysis counted 80 million or so unique TCR beta chains, about 10 million of which were shared by at least two donors. A nearest-neighbor algorithm error-corrected the raw reads and collapsed the reads into unique sequences, merging closely related sequences to remove PCR and sequencing errors. V, D and J gene segments were assigned by aligning CDR3 sequences to IMGT reference sequences. For a sequence to be retained, a match of at least six nucleotides to both a V gene segment and a J gene segment was required. A rearrangement was called productive if the CDR3 had no stop codons and remained in frame with V and J, and every other rearrangement was called non-productive. CDR3 was defined according to IMGT convention as the region running from the second conserved V-encoded cysteine to the conserved J-encoded phenylalanine. In an earlier analysis of some 550 of the donors, sequences lacking an unambiguous match to a single V gene segment were excluded. An earlier analysis of fewer than 650 of the donors classified V segments as functional when productive rearrangements were above 56.7% and as segregating when the standard deviation between donors was above 5%. A statistical classification framework was built to diagnose cytomegalovirus status from the catalog of TCR beta chain sequences. In a later analysis, TCR nucleotide sequences were compared against IMGT/GENE-DB human TR gene sequences so that V and J genes could be assigned. In a later analysis, CDR3 sequences and most-parsimonious VDJ recombination scenarios were assigned using the TCRdist pipeline. In a later analysis, every TCR beta chain was defined by the combination of its CDR3 amino acid sequence and its V-gene family, and reads without a unique V-gene family were dropped. A later analysis removed several hundred highly shared, low-generation-probability nucleotide sequences to deal with suspected cross-contamination and a sequencing artifact. In a later analysis, a clonal expansion index was calculated for each public chain from normalized within-repertoire ranks of inferred template counts. In a later analysis, generation probabilities were computed with a VDJ recombination model fitted to out-of-frame rearrangements, and the resulting probabilities were checked against IGoR. In a later analysis, TCR-TCR, TCR-HLA and TCR-CMV co-occurrence was scored with hypergeometric tests, and a repertoire-size bias correction was applied to TCR pairs. To estimate false discovery rates, a later analysis permuted the HLA or CMV assignments 20 times. In a later analysis, co-occurring TCRs were grouped with DBSCAN, and TCRdist sequence similarity was added when clustering was performed within HLA-allele-positive subsets. Repertoires with fewer than 30,000 or more than 120,000 public chains were left out of co-occurrence clustering, as were five repertoires with anomalous nucleotide sharing. TCRdb carries this immuneACCESS record with in-frame sequences only. Its versions omit some clonotypes, under half of them owing to an unresolved V gene in the studies checked, with the rest unexplained. Clonal size and the V and J genes are those of that table, whereas D and trimming came from the DNA. Across this sample there are 150,000 to 200,000 clones, with about 85% seen only once. The ten top clones hold 1.6% of the sample.

The CDR3, from cysteine to phenylalanine, totals 13 residues. This entry keeps only the CDR3 DNA: 39 bases, framed from base 1. V is reduced by 4 bases and J by 4 bases, leaving a spacing of 10 bases between them. From a lookup of the germline V gene, CDR1 and CDR2 are SGHTA and FQGTGA. Sequenced input: PBMCs. The receptor comes from a woman in her 50s in good health and CMV-seronegative. The chain joins TRBV7-3 to TRBJ1-1, with no reliable assignment of the D segment. The DNA sequence is given as TGTGCCAGCAGCTCGGAGGTGGGCACTGAAGCTTTCTTT. Its amino acids are CASSSEVGTEAFF.